The sequence of this TCR beta chain was determined in a study of T cell responses to AZD1222 COVID-19 vaccine. Study-level background: Pooling of second doses given at about 4 or about 12 weeks was done. General study points: Spike as a whole was targeted by vaccine-associated CD4 TCRs, dominant at 160-218 and 743-854. Only a handful of AZD1222 recipients were seropositive at baseline. Spike-specific TCR depth and breadth grew after two AZD1222 doses.

The CDR3 sequence is 15 residues long. The V segment lost 4 bases and the J segment 0 bases; nucleotides outside the gene matches: 7. Germline values: CDR1 SGHRS, CDR2 YFSETQ. The protocol was immunoSEQ multiplex PCR, while the TCRdb copy is restricted to in-frame clones and leaves out a portion. The table includes approximately 200,000 clones, about 90% detected once. A note on this clone: Its antigen is unidentified.

This chain connects TRBV5-1 to TRBJ2-7; TRBD1 agrees at 7 bases. This TCR was sampled from an adult in good health. Sequenced material: peripheral blood, taken on day 0 of AZD1222 vaccination. CDR3 residues: CASSTTGASSYEQYF. The CDR3 DNA follows: TGCGCCAGCAGCACCACAGGGGCCTCCTCCTACGAGCAGTACTTC. The full variable domain, completed using reference TRBV5-1 and TRBJ2-7, is KAGVTQTPRYLIKTRGQQVTLSCSPISGHRSVSWYQQTPGQGLQFLFEYFSETQRNKGNFPGRFSGRQFSNSRSEMNVSTLELGDSALYLCASSTTGASSYEQYFGPGTRLTVT.